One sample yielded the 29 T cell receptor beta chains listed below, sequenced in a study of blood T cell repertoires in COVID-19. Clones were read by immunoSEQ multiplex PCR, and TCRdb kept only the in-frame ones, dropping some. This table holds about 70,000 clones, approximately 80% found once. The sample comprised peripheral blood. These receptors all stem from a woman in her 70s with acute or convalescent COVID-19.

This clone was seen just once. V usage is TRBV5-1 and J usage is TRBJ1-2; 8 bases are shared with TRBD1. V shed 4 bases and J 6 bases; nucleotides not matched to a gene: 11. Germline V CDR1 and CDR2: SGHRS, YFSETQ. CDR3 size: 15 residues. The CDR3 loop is CASSRDRLDGNGYTF. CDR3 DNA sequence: TGCGCCAGCAGCAGGGACAGGCTGGATGGAAATGGCTACACCTTC.

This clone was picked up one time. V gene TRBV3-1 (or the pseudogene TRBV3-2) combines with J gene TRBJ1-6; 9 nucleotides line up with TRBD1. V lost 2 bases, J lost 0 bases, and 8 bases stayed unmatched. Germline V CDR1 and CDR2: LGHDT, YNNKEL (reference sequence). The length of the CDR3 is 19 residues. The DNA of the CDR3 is TGTGCCAGCAGCCAAAACCCCGGACAGGGGAGCTCCTATAATTCACCCCTCCACTTT. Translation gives CASSQNPGQGSSYNSPLHF.

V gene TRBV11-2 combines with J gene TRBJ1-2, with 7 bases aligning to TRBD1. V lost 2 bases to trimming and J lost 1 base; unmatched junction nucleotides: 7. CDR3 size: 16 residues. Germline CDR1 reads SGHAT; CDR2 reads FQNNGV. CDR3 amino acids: CASSLHRGSGNYGYTF. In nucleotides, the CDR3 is TGTGCCAGCAGCTTACACAGGGGATCGGGTAACTATGGCTACACCTTC.

CDR3 sequence (DNA): TGTGCCAGCAGTAGTGGGGGCTCTTTGAAACAGCCCCAGCATTTT. It specifies CASSSGGSLKQPQHF. The V call is TRBV6-5, the J call TRBJ1-5; D might be TRBD1 (6 bases). The CDR3 runs to 15 residues. V lost 5 bases, J lost 7 bases, and 18 bases lay in between. Germline CDR1 and CDR2: MNHEY and SVGAGI.

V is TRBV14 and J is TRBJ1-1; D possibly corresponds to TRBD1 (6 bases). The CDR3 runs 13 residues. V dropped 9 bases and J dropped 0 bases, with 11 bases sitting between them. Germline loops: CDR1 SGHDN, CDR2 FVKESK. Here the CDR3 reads CASGQNMNTEAFF. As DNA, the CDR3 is TGTGCCAGTGGACAGAATATGAACACTGAAGCTTTCTTT.

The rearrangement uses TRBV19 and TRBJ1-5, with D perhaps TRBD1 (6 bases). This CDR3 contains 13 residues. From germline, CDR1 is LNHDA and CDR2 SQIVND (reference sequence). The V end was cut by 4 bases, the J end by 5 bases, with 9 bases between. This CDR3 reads CASSKDSYQPQHF. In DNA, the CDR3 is TGTGCCAGTAGTAAGGACAGCTATCAGCCCCAGCATTTT.

The CDR3 sequence is CASRPLWGQTLEAFF. The CDR3 bases are TGTGCCAGCAGGCCACTGTGGGGACAGACCCTTGAGGCTTTCTTT. The chain joins TRBV27 to TRBJ1-1, with 7 positions matching TRBD1. The CDR3 consists of 15 residues. Germline lookup yields CDR1 MNHEY and CDR2 SMNVEV (reference sequence). Germline trimming cut 6 bases from V and 11 bases from J; bases unmatched to any gene: 18.

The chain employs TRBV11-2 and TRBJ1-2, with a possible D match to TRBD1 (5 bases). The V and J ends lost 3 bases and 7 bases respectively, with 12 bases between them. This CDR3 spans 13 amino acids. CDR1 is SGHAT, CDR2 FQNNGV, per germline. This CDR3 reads CASSFNKGLGYTF. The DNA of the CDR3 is TGTGCCAGCAGCTTCAATAAGGGGCTTGGCTACACCTTC.

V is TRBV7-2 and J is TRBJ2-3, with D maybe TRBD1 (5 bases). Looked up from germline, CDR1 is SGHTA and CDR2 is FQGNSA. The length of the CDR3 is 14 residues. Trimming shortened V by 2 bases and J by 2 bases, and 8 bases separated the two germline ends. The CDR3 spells CASSLNRNTDTQYF. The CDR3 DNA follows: TGTGCCAGCAGCTTAAACAGGAACACAGATACGCAGTATTTT.

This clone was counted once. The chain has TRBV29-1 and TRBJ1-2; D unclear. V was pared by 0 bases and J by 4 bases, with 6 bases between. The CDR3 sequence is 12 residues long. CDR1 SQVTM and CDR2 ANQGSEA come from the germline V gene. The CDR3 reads CSVEDPRYGYTF. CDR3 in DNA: TGCAGCGTTGAAGACCCCCGCTATGGCTACACCTTC.

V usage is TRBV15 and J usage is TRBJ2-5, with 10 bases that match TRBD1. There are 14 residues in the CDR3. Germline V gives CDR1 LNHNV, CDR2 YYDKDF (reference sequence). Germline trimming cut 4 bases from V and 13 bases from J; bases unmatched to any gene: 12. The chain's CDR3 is CATSKPDRGSALYF. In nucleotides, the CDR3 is TGTGCCACCAGCAAACCGGACAGGGGGTCGGCCTTGTACTTC.

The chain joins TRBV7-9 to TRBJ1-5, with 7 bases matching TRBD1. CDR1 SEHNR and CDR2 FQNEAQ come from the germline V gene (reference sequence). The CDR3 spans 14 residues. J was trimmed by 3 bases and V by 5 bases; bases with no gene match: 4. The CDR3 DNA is TGTGCCAGCAGCCAGACAGGGATCAATCAGCCCCAGCATTTT. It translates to CASSQTGINQPQHF.

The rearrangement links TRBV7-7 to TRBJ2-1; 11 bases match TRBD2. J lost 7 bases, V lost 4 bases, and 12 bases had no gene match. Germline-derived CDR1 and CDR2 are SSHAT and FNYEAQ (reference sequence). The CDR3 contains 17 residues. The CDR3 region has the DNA TGTGCCAGCAGCTCTCCGGTAGCGGGGGGGCCACGGAATGAGCAGTTCTTC. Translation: CASSSPVAGGPRNEQFF.

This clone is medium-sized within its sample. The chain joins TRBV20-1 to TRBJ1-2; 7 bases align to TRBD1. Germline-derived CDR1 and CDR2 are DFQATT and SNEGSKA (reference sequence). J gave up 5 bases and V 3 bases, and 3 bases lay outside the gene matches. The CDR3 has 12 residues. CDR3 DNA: TGCAGTGCTAGTGAGGGGGCGTATGGCTACACCTTC. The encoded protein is CSASEGAYGYTF.

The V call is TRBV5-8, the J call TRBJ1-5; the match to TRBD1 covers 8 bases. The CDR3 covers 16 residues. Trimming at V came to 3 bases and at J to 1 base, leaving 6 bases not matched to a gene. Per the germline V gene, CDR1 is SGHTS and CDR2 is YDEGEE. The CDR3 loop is CASSWGTGTSNQPQHF. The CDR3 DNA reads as TGTGCCAGCAGCTGGGGGACAGGCACCAGCAATCAGCCCCAGCATTTT.

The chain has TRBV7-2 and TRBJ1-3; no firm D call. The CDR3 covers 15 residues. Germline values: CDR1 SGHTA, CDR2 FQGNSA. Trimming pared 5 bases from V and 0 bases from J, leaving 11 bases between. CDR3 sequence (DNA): TGTGCCAGCAGCCCCCCCCCGGGCTCTGGAAACACCATATATTTT. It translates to CASSPPPGSGNTIYF.

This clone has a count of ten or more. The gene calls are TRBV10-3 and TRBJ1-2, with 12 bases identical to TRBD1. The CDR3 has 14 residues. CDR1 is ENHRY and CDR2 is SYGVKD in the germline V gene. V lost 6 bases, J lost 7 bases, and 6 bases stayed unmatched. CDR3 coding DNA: TGTGCCATCAGGGCCGGGACAGGGGGCGGTGGCTACACCTTC. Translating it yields CAIRAGTGGGGYTF.

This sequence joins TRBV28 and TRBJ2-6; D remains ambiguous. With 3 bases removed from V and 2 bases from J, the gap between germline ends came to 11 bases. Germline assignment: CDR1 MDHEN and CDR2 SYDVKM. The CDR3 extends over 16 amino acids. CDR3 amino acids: CASSFPGITGANVLTF. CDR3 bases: TGTGCCAGCAGTTTTCCAGGAATCACTGGGGCCAACGTCCTGACTTTC.

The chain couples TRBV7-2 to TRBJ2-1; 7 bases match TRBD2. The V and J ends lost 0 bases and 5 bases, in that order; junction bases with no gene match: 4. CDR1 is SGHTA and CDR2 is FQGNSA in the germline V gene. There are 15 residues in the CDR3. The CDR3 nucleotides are TGTGCCAGCAGCTTAGCGGGGGGGGTAGACAATGAGCAGTTCTTC. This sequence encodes CASSLAGGVDNEQFF.

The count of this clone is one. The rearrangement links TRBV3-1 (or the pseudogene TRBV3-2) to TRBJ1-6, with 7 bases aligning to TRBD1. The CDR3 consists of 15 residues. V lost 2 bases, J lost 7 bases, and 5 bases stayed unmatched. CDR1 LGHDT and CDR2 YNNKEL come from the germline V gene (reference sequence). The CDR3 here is CASSQQLGGNSPLHF. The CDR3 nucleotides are TGTGCCAGCAGCCAACAACTAGGGGGCAATTCACCCCTCCACTTT.

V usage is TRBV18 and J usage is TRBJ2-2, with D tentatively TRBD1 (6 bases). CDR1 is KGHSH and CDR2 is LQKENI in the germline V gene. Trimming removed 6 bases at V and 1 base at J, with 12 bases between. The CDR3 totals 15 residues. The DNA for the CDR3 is TGTGCCAGCTCGCGAGGACAGTTGAACACCGGGGAGCTGTTTTTT. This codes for CASSRGQLNTGELFF. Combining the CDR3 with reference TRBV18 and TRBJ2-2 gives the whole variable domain NAGVMQNPRHLVRRRGQEARLRCSPMKGHSHVYWYRQLPEEGLKFMVYLQKENIIDESGMPKERFSAEFPKEGPSILRIQQVVRGDSAAYFCASSRGQLNTGELFFGEGSRLTVL.

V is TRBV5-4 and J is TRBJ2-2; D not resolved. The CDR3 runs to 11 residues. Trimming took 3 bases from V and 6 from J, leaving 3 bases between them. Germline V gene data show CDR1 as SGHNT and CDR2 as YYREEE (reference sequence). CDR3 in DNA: TGTGCCAGCAGCTCATCCGGGGAGCTGTTTTTT. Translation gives CASSSSGELFF.

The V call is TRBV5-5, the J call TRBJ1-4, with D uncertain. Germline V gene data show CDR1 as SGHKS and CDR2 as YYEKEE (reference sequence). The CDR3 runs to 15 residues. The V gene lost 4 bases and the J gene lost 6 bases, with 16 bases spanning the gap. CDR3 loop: CASSLGRLSYEKLFF. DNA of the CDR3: TGTGCCAGCAGCCTAGGAAGGCTCTCTTATGAAAAACTGTTTTTT.

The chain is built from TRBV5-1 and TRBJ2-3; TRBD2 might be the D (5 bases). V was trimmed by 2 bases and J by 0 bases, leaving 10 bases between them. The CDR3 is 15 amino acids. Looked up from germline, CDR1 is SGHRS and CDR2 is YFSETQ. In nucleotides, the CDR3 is TGCGCCAGCAGCTTTAGCGAAAGAAGCACAGATACGCAGTATTTT. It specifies CASSFSERSTDTQYF.

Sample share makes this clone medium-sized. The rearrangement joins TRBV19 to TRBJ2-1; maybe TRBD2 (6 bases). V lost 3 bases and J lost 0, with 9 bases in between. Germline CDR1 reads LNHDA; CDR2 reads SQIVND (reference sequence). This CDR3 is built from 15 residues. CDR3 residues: CASSIGSGSYNEQFF. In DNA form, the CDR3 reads TGTGCCAGTAGTATTGGTAGCGGCTCCTACAATGAGCAGTTCTTC.

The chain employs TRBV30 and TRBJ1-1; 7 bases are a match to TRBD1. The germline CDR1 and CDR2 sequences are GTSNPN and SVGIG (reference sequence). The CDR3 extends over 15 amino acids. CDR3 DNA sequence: TGTGCAGTAGGGGGCCCCGGTGGTATGAACACTGAAGCTTTCTTT. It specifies CAVGGPGGMNTEAFF.

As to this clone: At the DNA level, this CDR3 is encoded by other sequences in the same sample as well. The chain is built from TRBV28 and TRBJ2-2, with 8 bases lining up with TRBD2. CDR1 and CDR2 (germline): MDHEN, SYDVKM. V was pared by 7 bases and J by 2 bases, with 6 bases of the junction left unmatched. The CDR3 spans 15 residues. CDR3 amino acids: CASTIAGLNTGELFF. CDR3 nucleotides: TGTGCCAGCACGATAGCGGGACTAAACACCGGGGAGCTGTTTTTT.

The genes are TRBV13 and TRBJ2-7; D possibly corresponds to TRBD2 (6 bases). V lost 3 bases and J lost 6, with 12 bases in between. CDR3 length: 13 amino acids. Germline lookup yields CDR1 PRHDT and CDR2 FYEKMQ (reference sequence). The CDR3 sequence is CASSLTRRGEQYF. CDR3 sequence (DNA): TGTGCCAGCAGCTTGACTAGAAGGGGCGAGCAGTACTTC.

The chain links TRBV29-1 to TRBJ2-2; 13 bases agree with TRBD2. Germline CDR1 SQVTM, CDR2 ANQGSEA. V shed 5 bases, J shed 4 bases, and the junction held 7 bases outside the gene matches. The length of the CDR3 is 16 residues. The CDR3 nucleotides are TGCAGCGTTTATACTAGCGGGGGGGCCATCACCGGGGAGCTGTTTTTT. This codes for CSVYTSGGAITGELFF.